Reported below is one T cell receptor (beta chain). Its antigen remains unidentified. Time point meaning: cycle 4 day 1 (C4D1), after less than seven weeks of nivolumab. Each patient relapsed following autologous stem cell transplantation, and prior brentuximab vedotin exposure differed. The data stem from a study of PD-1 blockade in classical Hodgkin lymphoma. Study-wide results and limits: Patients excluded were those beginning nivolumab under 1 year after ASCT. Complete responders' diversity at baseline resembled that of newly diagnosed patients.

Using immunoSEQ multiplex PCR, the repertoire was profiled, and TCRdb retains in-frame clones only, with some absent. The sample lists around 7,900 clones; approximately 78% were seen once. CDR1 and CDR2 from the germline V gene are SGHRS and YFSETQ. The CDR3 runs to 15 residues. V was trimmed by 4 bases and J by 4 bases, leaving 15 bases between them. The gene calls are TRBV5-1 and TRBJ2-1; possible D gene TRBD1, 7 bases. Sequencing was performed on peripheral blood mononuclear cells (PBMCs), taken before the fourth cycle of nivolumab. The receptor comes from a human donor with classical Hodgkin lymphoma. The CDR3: CASSLGGTEYNEQFF. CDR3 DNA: TGCGCCAGCAGCCTTGGAGGGACAGAATACAATGAGCAGTTCTTC.